Each of the 9 T cell receptor beta chains below was sequenced from the same sample in a study of shared clonotypes between healthy human individuals. Assay used: immunoSEQ multiplex PCR; TCRdb lists only in-frame clones, some missing. Of some 2,000,000 clones listed, roughly 94% are singletons. The sequencing input was naive CD4+ T cells sorted from blood. Subset: CD45RA+ positively selected. The source of these receptors is a young man in good health.

The V and J genes are TRBV7-3 and TRBJ2-2, with D tentatively TRBD1 (5 bases). Germline V gives CDR1 SGHTA, CDR2 FQGTGA. V dropped 5 bases and J dropped 1 base, with 8 bases sitting between them. The CDR3 spans 14 residues. CDR3: CASSPDRNTGELFF. DNA for the CDR3: TGTGCCAGCAGCCCCGACAGGAACACCGGGGAGCTGTTTTTT. Full variable domain (missing parts from reference TRBV7-3 and TRBJ2-2): GAGVSQTPSNKVTEKGKYVELRCDPISGHTALYWYRQSLGQGPEFLIYFQGTGAADDSGLPNDRFFAVRPEGSVSTLKIQRTERGDSAVYLCASSPDRNTGELFFGEGSRLTVL.

Remarks on this clone: Other DNA sequences within the sample encode an identical CDR3. The V and J genes are TRBV6-5 and TRBJ2-1; D call uncertain. The CDR3 has 14 residues. Per the germline V gene, CDR1 is MNHEY and CDR2 is SVGAGI. The V end was cut by 2 bases, the J end by 1 base, with 6 bases between. The CDR3 sequence: CASSYGSSYNEQFF. The DNA of the CDR3 is TGTGCCAGCAGTTACGGGTCGTCCTACAATGAGCAGTTCTTC.

The chain is built from TRBV28 and TRBJ2-5; no definite D call. V was pared by 7 bases and J by 4 bases, with 13 bases between. CDR3 length: 13 residues. Germline CDR1 is MDHEN and CDR2 is SYDVKM. The CDR3 spells CASTLGRRETQYF. CDR3 in DNA: TGTGCCAGCACCCTTGGACGCCGAGAGACCCAGTACTTC.

The rearrangement joins TRBV5-8 to TRBJ2-7, with TRBD1 matching over 7 bases. CDR3 length equals 14 residues. J lost 4 bases, V lost 2 bases, and 6 bases had no gene match. Germline CDR1 SGHTS, CDR2 YDEGEE. The CDR3 nucleotides read TGTGCCAGCAGCTTTAAGGGGGCGAAGTACGAGCAGTACTTC. It codes for CASSFKGAKYEQYF. Supplemented by reference TRBV5-8 and TRBJ2-7, the full variable domain reads EAGVTQSPTHLIKTRGQQATLRCSPISGHTSVYWYQQALGLGLQFLLWYDEGEERNRGNFPPRFSGRQFPNYSSELNVNALELEDSALYLCASSFKGAKYEQYFGPGTRLTVT.

This clone was detected once. The chain is built from TRBV6-5 and TRBJ1-2; a weak D match, TRBD1 (5 bases). The germline V gene has CDR1 MNHEY and CDR2 SVGAGI. This CDR3 comprises 14 residues. Trimming stripped 5 bases from V and 4 bases from J, with 14 bases between. This CDR3 is CASSRTGPFYGYTF. The CDR3 coding sequence is TGTGCCAGCAGTCGCACAGGCCCTTTCTATGGCTACACCTTC.

This chain links TRBV10-3 with TRBJ2-6, with D perhaps being TRBD1 or TRBD2 (5 bases each). V lost 6 bases, J lost 1 base, and 19 bases lay in between. The CDR3 is 18 residues long. The germline V gene encodes CDR1 ENHRY and CDR2 SYGVKD. The CDR3 loop is CAIRDHVGTVSGANVLTF. The CDR3, as DNA: TGTGCCATCAGAGACCACGTCGGGACGGTGTCTGGGGCCAACGTCCTGACTTTC.

The rearrangement joins TRBV2 to TRBJ2-5; D unresolved. CDR1 is SNHLY and CDR2 is FYNNEI in the germline V gene. The CDR3 sequence is 13 residues long. Trimming stripped 8 bases from V and 4 bases from J, with 14 bases between. The CDR3 DNA sequence: TGTGCCAGCGCCAGGTCGCCCATAGAGACCCAGTACTTC. As protein: CASARSPIETQYF.

The count of this clone is one. This chain links TRBV11-3 with TRBJ2-7, with no clear D. V was pared by 0 bases and J by 2 bases, with 2 bases between. Germline values: CDR1 SGHNT, CDR2 YENEEA. CDR3 length: 12 amino acids. CDR3 in DNA: TGTGCCAGCAGCTTAGATACCTACGAGCAGTACTTC. It is translated as CASSLDTYEQYF.

The V call is TRBV2, the J call TRBJ2-1, with TRBD2 matching 7 bases. Germline lookup yields CDR1 SNHLY and CDR2 FYNNEI. The CDR3 totals 14 residues. Germline trimming cut 4 bases from V and 4 bases from J; bases unmatched to any gene: 4. CDR3 DNA: TGTGCCAGCAGTGGGACTAGGAATTACAATGAGCAGTTCTTC. Residues: CASSGTRNYNEQFF.